Listed below are T cell receptor beta chains from one sample, sequenced in a study of blood T cell repertoires in COVID-19. Method: immunoSEQ multiplex PCR; TCRdb's copy keeps in-frame clones and lacks some. The repertoire has more than 200,000 clones, around 92% of them found once; the top ten carry 4%. The sample was PBMCs or T cells enriched from blood (not recorded which). The receptors come from a woman in her 30s with acute COVID-19. The conserved cysteine and the conserved F or W are not part of the CDR3 here.

CDR3 protein | J gene | V gene | CDR3 length
ASSQNPGGNTEAF | TRBJ1-1 | TRBV16 | 13
ASSLPVTDTQY | TRBJ2-3 | TRBV5-5 | 11
ASSSRGEVNTEAF | TRBJ1-1 | TRBV28 | 13
ASRGDREGATNEKLF | TRBJ1-4 | TRBV2 | 15
ASGLWGNYGYT | TRBJ1-2 | TRBV5-4 | 11
ASTLTSMNTEAF | TRBJ1-1 | TRBV6-5 | 12
ASSQGLRNTEAF | TRBJ1-1 | TRBV4-3 | 12
ASSMGTGGFDEQY | TRBJ2-7 | TRBV19 | 13
SVGGGYGYT | TRBJ1-2 | TRBV20-1 | 9
ASSVAPGEGYNSPLH | TRBJ1-6 | TRBV9 | 15
ASSVAQGFPGTQRGENGYT | TRBJ1-2 | TRBV9 | 19
ASSVGTGEGYT | TRBJ1-2 | TRBV9 | 11
ATSRTGGETQY | TRBJ2-5 | TRBV19 | 11
ASSWGQTYEQY | TRBJ2-7 | TRBV5-1 | 11
AWTRGGERTEAF | TRBJ1-1 | TRBV30 | 12
ASSEYGQGARPF | TRBJ2-1 | TRBV25-1 | 12
ASRQLSGNTIY | TRBJ1-3 | TRBV2 | 11
ASSKGVNTEAF | TRBJ1-1 | TRBV19 | 11
ASSPNTNSPLH | TRBJ1-6 | TRBV18 | 11
ASSSPTVNYGYT | TRBJ1-2 | TRBV7-2 | 12
ASSIFPRDMVYNEQF | TRBJ2-1 | TRBV19 | 15
ASSLGGPETQY | TRBJ2-5 | TRBV12-3/TRBV12-4 | 11
ASSQDLEGTQPQH | TRBJ1-5 | TRBV3-1/TRBV3-2 | 13
ASSPGRDREAF | TRBJ1-1 | TRBV4-2 | 11
ASSPDRGWQPQH | TRBJ1-5 | TRBV28 | 12
ASSLGQGNTEAF | TRBJ1-1 | TRBV7-9 | 12
ASSLQGSTEAF | TRBJ1-1 | TRBV14 | 11
ASSVMTEGYT | TRBJ1-2 | TRBV11-2 | 10
ASSPTRGERGYT | TRBJ1-2 | TRBV18 | 12
ASRGTGHGYT | TRBJ1-2 | TRBV27 | 10
ASSPKTNTGELF | TRBJ2-2 | TRBV5-1 | 12
ASSRLAGNTDTQY | TRBJ2-3 | TRBV19 | 13
ASSPTYNEQF | TRBJ2-1 | TRBV28 | 10
ASSLASYGYT | TRBJ1-2 | TRBV5-1 | 10
ASSLTGSQPQH | TRBJ1-5 | TRBV7-2 | 11
ASSPGTSYYEQY | TRBJ2-7 | TRBV6-4 | 12
ASSDPTGTGRGGYT | TRBJ1-2 | TRBV10-2 | 14
ASSYPGLAGWSGANVLT | TRBJ2-6 | TRBV6-2/TRBV6-3 | 17
ASSLREEETQY | TRBJ2-5 | TRBV5-1 | 11
ASSPRYGGEINEQF | TRBJ2-1 | TRBV14 | 14
ASSLWPSGANVLT | TRBJ2-6 | TRBV28 | 13